This T cell receptor beta chain comes out of a study of T cell responses to AZD1222 COVID-19 vaccine. Profiled with immunoSEQ multiplex PCR; TCRdb holds only in-frame clones, not every one. The table lists 98,000 or so clones, 88% of them singletons. The V gene lost 2 bases and the J gene lost 1 base, with 9 bases spanning the gap. Germline V CDR1 and CDR2: MNHEY, SVGEGT. CDR3 size: 14 residues. This sequence originates from an adult in good health. The source was peripheral blood, collected on day 0 of AZD1222 vaccination. The J gene is TRBJ2-7, the V gene TRBV6-2 or TRBV6-3; TRBD1 is a possible D gene (6 bases). The CDR3 sequence: CASSYRQESYEQYF. The CDR3 DNA follows: TGTGCCAGCAGTTACCGACAGGAGTCCTACGAGCAGTACTTC.